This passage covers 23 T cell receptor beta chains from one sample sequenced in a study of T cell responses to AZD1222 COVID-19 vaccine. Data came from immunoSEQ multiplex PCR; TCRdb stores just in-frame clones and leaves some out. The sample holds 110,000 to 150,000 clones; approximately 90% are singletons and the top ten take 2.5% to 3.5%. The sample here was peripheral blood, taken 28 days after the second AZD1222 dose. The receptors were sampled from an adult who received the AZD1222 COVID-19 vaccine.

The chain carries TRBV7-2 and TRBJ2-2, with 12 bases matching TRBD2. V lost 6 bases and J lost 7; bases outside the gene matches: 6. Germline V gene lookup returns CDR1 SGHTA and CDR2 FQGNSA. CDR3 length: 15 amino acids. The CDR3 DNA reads TGTGCCAGCAGTTGGACTAGCGGGACTCACGGGGAGCTGTTTTTT. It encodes CASSWTSGTHGELFF.

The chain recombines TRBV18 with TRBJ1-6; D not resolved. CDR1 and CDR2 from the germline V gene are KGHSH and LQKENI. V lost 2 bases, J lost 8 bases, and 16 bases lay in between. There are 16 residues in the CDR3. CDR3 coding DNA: TGTGCCAGCTCACCATTTAGTCGGAGGGAGGATTCACCCCTCCACTTT. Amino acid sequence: CASSPFSRREDSPLHF.

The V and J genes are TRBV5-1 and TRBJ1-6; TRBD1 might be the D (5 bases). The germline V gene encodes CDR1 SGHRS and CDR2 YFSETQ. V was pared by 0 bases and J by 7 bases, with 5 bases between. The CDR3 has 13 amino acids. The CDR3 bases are TGCGCCAGCAGCTTGGAGGGGAATTCACCCCTCCACTTT. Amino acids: CASSLEGNSPLHF.

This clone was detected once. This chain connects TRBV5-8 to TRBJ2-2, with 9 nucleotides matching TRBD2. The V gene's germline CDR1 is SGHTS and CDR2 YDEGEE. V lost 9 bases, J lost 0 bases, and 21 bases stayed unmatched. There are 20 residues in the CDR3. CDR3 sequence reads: CATPKIAGANWGSNTGELFF. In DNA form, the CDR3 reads TGTGCCACCCCTAAAATAGCGGGAGCTAATTGGGGATCGAACACCGGGGAGCTGTTTTTT.

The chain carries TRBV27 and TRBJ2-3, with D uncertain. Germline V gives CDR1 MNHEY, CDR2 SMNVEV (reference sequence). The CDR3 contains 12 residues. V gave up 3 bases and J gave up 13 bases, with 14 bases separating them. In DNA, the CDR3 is TGTGCCAGCAGTTTTGGAGTGGGTCTGGAGTATTTT. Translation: CASSFGVGLEYF.

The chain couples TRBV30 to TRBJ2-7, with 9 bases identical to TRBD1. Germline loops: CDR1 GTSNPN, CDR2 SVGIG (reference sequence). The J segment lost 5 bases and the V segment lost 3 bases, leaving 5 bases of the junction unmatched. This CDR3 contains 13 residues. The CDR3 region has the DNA TGTGCCTGGAGGGACAGGGGATTCGACGAGCAGTACTTC. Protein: CAWRDRGFDEQYF.

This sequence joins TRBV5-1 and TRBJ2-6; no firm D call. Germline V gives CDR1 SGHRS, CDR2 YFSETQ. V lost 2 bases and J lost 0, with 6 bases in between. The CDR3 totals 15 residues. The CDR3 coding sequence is TGCGCCAGCAGCTTAGTCCTCTCTGGGGCCAACGTCCTGACTTTC. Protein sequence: CASSLVLSGANVLTF.

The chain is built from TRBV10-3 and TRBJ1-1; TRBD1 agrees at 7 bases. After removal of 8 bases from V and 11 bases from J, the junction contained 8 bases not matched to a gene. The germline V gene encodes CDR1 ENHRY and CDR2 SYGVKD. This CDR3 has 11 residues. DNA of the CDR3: TGTGCCATCCGAGCCCAGGGGGTTGCTTTCTTT. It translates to CAIRAQGVAFF.

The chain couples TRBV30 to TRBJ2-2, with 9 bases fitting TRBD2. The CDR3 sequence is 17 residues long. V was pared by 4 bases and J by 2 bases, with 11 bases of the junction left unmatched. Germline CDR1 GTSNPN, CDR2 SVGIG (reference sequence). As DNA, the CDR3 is TGTGCCTGGAAAGGCGCACAGCGGGGGGCAAACACCGGGGAGCTGTTTTTT. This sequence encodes CAWKGAQRGANTGELFF.

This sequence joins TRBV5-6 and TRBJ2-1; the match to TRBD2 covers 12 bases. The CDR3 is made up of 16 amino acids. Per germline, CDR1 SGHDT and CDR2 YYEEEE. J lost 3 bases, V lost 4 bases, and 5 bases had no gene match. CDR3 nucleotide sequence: TGTGCCAGCAGCGGCGTGACTAGCGGGAGCTACAATGAGCAGTTCTTC. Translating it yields CASSGVTSGSYNEQFF.

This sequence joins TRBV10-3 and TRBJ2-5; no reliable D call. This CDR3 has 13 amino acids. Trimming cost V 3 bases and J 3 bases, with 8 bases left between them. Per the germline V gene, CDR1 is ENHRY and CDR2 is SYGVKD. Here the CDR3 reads CAISEGFEETQYF. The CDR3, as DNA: TGTGCCATCAGTGAAGGATTTGAAGAGACCCAGTACTTC.

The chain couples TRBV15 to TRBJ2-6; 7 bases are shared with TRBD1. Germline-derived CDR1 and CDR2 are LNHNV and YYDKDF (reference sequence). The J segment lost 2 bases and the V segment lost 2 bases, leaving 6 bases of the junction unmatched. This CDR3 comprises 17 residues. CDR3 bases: TGTGCCACCAGCAGACCGGGACAGACGCCTGGGGCCAACGTCCTGACTTTC. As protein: CATSRPGQTPGANVLTF.

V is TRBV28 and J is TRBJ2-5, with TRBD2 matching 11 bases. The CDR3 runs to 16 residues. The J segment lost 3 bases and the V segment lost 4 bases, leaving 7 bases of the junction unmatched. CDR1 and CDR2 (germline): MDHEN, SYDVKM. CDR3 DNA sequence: TGTGCCAGCAGTTACTCGACTAGCGGGAAGGAAGAGACCCAGTACTTC. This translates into CASSYSTSGKEETQYF.

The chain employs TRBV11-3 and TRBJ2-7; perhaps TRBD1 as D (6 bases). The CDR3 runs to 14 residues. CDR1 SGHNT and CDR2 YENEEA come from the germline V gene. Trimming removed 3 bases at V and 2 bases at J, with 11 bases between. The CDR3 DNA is TGTGCCAGCAGCTTGGGGACATCACCCTACGAGCAGTACTTC. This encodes CASSLGTSPYEQYF.

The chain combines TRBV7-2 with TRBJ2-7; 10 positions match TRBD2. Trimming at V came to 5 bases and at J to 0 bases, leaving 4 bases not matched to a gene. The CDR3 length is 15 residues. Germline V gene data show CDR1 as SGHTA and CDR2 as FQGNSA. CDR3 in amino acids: CASSRSGGDSYEQYF. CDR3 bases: TGTGCCAGCAGCAGAAGCGGGGGGGACTCCTACGAGCAGTACTTC.

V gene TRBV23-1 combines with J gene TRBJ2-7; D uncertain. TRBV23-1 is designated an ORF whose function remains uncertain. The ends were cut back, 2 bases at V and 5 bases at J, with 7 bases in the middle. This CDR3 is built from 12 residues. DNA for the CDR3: TGCGCCAGCAGTCAAAGGACGGACGAGCAGTACTTC. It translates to CASSQRTDEQYF.

CDR3 sequence (DNA): TGTGCCACCAGTGATCCGGGACAGGGTGGAGGGAATGAGCAGTTCTTC. Its translation: CATSDPGQGGGNEQFF. This chain uses TRBV24-1 with TRBJ2-1, with 9 bases that match TRBD1. Germline CDR1 is KGHDR and CDR2 is SFDVKD. V shed 3 bases and J 7 bases; nucleotides not matched to a gene: 9. CDR3 size: 16 residues.

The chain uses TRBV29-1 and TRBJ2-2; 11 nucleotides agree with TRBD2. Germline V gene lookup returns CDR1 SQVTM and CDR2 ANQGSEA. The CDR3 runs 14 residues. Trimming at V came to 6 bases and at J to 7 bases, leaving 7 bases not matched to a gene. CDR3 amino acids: CSVPTSGVVGELFF. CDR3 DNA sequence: TGCAGCGTACCGACTAGCGGGGTTGTCGGGGAGCTGTTTTTT.

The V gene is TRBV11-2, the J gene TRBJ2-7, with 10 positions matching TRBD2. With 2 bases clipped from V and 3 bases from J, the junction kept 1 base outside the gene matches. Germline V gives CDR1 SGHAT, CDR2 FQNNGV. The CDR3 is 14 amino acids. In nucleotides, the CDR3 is TGTGCCAGCAGCTTACTAGCGGGGGTCTACGAGCAGTACTTC. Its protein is CASSLLAGVYEQYF.

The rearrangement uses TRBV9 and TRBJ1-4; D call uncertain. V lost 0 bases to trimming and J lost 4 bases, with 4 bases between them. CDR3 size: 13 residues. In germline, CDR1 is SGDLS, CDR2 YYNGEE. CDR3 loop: CASSVGVNEKLFF. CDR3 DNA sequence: TGTGCCAGCAGCGTAGGGGTTAATGAAAAACTGTTTTTT. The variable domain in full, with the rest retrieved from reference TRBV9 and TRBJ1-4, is DSGVTQTPKHLITATGQRVTLRCSPRSGDLSVYWYQQSLDQGLQFLIQYYNGEERAKGNILERFSAQQFPDLHSELNLSSLELGDSALYFCASSVGVNEKLFFGSGTQLSVL.

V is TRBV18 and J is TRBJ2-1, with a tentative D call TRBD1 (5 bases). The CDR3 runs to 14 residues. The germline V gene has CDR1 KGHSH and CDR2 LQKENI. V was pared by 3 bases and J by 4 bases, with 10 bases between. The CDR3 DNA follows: TGTGCCAGCTCACCGAACAGGCTGTACAATGAGCAGTTCTTC. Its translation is CASSPNRLYNEQFF.

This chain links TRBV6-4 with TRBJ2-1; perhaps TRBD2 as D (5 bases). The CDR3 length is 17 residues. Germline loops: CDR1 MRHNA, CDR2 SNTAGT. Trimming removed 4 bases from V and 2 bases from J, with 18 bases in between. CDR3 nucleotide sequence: TGTGCCAGCAGTGGGCAGGTCTCCTTCGGGACCTACAATGAGCAGTTCTTC. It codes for CASSGQVSFGTYNEQFF.

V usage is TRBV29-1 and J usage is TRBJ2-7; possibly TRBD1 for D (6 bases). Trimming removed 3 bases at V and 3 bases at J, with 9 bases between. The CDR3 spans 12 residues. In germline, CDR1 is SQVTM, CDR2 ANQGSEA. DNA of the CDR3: TGCAGCGTTGAGCAGGGGAACTACGAGCAGTACTTC. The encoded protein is CSVEQGNYEQYF.